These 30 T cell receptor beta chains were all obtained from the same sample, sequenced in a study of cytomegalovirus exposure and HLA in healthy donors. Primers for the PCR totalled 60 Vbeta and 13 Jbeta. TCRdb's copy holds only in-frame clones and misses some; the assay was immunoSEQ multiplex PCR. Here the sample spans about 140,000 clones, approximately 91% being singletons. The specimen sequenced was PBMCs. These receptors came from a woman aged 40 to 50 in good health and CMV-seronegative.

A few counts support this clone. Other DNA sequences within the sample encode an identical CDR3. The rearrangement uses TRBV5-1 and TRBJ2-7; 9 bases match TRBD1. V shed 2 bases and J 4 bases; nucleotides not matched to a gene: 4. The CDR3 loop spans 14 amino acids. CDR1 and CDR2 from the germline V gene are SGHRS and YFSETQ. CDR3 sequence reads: CASSLPGQGYEQYF. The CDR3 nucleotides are TGCGCCAGCAGCTTACCGGGACAGGGTTACGAGCAGTACTTC.

The CDR3 sequence: CASSYAGSSYEQYF. The DNA for the CDR3 is TGTGCCAGCAGTTATGCGGGAAGCTCCTACGAGCAGTACTTC. This chain links TRBV27 with TRBJ2-7, with a possible D match to TRBD2 (6 bases). The CDR3 contains 14 residues. The V gene's germline CDR1 is MNHEY and CDR2 SMNVEV (reference sequence). Trimming left V 4 bases short and J 0 bases short, with 10 bases between.

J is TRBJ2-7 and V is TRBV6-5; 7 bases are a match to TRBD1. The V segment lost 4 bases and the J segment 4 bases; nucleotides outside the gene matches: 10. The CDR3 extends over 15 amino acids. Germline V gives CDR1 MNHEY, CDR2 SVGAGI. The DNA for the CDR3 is TGTGCCAGCAGTTCGACGGCAGGGGGTTTGTACGAGCAGTACTTC. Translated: CASSSTAGGLYEQYF.

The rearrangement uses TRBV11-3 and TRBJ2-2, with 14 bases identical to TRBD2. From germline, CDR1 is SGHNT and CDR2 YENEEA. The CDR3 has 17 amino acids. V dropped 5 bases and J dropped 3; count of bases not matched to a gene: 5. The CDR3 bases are TGTGCCAGCAGCGCCGGGACTAGCGGGAGAGACACCGGGGAGCTGTTTTTT. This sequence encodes CASSAGTSGRDTGELFF.

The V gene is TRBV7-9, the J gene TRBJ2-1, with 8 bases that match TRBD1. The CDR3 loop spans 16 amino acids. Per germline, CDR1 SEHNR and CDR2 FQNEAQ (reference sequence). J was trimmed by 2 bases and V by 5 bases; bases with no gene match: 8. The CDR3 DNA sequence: TGTGCCAGCAGCCCCCCGACAGGGGTCCCCTACAATGAGCAGTTCTTC. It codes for CASSPPTGVPYNEQFF.

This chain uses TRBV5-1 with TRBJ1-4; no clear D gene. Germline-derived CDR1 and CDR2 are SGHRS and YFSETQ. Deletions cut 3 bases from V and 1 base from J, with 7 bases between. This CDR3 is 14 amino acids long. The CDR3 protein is CASSSLGTNEKLFF. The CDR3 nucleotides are TGCGCCAGCAGCTCTCTAGGAACTAATGAAAAACTGTTTTTT.

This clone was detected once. The CDR3 DNA is TGTGCCAGCAGTCAGCACAGGGGGTGGGATGAAAAACTGTTTTTT. This gives the protein CASSQHRGWDEKLFF. The chain employs TRBV28 and TRBJ1-4; 8 bases match TRBD1. J was trimmed by 6 bases and V by 5 bases; bases with no gene match: 8. CDR1 MDHEN and CDR2 SYDVKM come from the germline V gene. This CDR3 is 15 amino acids long.

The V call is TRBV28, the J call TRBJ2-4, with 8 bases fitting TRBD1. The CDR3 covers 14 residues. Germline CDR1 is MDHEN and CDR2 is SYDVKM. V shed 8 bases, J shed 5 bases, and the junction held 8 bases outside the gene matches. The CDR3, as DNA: TGTGCCAGCGTTGGGACAGGAGGGGAAAACATTCAGTACTTC. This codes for CASVGTGGENIQYF.

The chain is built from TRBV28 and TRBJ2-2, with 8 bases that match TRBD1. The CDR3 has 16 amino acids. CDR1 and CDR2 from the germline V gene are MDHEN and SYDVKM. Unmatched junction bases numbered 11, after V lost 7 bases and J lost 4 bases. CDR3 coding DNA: TGTGCCAGCATCAATCCAGGGGGCTTGAGCACCGGGGAGCTGTTTTTT. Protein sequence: CASINPGGLSTGELFF.

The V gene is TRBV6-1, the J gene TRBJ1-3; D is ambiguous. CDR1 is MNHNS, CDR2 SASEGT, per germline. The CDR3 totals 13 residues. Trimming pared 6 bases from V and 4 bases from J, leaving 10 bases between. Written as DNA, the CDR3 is TGTGCCAGCAGACCTCGGGAAGGAAACACCATATATTTT. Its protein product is CASRPREGNTIYF.

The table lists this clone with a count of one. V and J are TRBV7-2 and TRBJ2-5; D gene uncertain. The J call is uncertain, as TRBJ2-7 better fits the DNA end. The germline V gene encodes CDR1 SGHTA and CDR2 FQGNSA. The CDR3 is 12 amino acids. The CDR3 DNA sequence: TGTGCCAGCAGCTTAGCGGTGGGCGAGCAGTACTTC. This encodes CASSLAVGEQYF.

Here the CDR3 DNA reads TGTGCCAGCAGTGCCTTTAGCGGGAACTACGAGCAGTACTTC. Translated, it gives CASSAFSGNYEQYF. The chain joins TRBV6-1 to TRBJ2-7, with TRBD2 matching over 8 bases. This CDR3 is 14 amino acids long. The V gene end was trimmed by 4 bases and the J gene end by 3 bases; junction bases not matched to a gene: 5. Looked up from germline, CDR1 is MNHNS and CDR2 is SASEGT.

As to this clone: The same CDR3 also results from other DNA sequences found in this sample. The CDR3 spells CASSLLENTEAFF. The CDR3 DNA follows: TGTGCCAGCAGCTTATTAGAAAACACTGAAGCTTTCTTT. This chain joins TRBV11-3 and TRBJ1-1, with D unclear. CDR1 SGHNT and CDR2 YENEEA come from the germline V gene. The CDR3 consists of 13 residues. V lost 2 bases to trimming and J lost 2 bases, with 6 bases between them.

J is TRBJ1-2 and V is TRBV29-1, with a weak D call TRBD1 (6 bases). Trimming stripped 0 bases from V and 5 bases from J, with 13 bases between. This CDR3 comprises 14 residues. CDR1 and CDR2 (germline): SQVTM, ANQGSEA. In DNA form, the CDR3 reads TGCAGCGTTGAAGATTGGGACAAGCTGTATGGCTACACCTTC. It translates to CSVEDWDKLYGYTF. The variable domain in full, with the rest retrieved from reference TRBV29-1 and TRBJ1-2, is SAVISQKPSRDICQRGTSLTIQCQVDSQVTMMFWYRQQPGQSLTLIATANQGSEATYESGFVIDKFPISRPNLTFSTLTVSNMSPEDSSIYLCSVEDWDKLYGYTFGSGTRLTVV.

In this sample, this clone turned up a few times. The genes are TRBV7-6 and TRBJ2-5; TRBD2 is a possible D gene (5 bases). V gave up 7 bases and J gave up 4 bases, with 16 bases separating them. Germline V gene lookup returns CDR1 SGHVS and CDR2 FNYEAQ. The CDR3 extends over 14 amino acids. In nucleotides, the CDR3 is TGTGCCAGCACTGACCTTGGACTTTTAGAGACCCAGTACTTC. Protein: CASTDLGLLETQYF.

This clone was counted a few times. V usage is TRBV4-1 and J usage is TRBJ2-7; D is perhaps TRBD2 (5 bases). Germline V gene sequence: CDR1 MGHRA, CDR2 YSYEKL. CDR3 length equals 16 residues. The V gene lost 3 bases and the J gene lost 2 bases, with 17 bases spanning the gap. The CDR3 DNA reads TGCGCCAGCAGCCAGGCCGGACTGGCGGCTCCCTACGAGCAGTACTTC. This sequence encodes CASSQAGLAAPYEQYF.

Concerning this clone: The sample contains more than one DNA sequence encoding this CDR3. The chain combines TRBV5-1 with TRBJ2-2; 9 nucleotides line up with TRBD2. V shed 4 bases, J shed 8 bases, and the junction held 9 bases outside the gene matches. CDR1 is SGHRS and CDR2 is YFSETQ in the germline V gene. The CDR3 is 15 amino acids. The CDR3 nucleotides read TGCGCCAGCAGCAAAATAGCGGGGGAGACTGGGGAGCTGTTTTTT. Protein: CASSKIAGETGELFF. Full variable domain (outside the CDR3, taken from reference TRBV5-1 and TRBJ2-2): KAGVTQTPRYLIKTRGQQVTLSCSPISGHRSVSWYQQTPGQGLQFLFEYFSETQRNKGNFPGRFSGRQFSNSRSEMNVSTLELGDSALYLCASSKIAGETGELFFGEGSRLTVL.

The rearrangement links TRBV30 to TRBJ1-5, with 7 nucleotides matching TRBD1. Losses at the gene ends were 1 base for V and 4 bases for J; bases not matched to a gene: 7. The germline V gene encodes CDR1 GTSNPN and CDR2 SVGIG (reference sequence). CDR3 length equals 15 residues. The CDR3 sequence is CAWSGVAGGNQPQHF. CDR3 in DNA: TGTGCCTGGAGTGGTGTGGCAGGGGGAAATCAGCCCCAGCATTTT.

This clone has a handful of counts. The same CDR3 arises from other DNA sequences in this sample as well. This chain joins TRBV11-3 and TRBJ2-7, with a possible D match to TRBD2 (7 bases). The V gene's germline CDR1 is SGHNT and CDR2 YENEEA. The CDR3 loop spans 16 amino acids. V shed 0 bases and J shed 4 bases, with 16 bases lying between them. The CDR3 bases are TGTGCCAGCAGCTTAGAGGAGGGGGGGGCTGGGTACGAGCAGTACTTC. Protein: CASSLEEGGAGYEQYF.

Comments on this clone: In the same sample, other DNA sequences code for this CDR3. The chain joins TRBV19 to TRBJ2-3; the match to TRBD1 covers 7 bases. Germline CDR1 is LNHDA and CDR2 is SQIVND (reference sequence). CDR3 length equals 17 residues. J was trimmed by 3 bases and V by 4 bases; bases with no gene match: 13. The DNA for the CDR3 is TGTGCCAGTAGTAAGGGGGCCGCTAGAGGAGGAACAGATACGCAGTATTTT. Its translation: CASSKGAARGGTDTQYF.

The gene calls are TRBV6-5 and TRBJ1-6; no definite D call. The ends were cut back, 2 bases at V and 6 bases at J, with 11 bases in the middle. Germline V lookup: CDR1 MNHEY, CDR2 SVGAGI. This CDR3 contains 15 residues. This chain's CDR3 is CASSYRTRANSPLHF. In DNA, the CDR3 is TGTGCCAGCAGTTACCGGACGAGGGCTAATTCACCCCTCCACTTT.

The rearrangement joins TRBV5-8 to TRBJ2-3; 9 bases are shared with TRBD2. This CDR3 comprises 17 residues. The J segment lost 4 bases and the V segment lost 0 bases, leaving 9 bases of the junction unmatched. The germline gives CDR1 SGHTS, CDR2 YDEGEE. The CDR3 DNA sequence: TGTGCCAGCAGCTTGGGGGCTAGCGGGGAGTCCTCAGATACGCAGTATTTT. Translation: CASSLGASGESSDTQYF. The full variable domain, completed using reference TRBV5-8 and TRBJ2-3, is EAGVTQSPTHLIKTRGQQATLRCSPISGHTSVYWYQQALGLGLQFLLWYDEGEERNRGNFPPRFSGRQFPNYSSELNVNALELEDSALYLCASSLGASGESSDTQYFGPGTRLTVL.

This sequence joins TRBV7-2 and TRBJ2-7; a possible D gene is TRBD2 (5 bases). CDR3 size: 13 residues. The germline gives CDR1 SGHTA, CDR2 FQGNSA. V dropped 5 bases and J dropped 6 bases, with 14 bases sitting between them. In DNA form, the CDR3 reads TGTGCCAGCAGCCCGGGGTCTGTTCGCGAGCAGTACTTC. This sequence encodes CASSPGSVREQYF.

Here the CDR3 reads CASSSLTGGLVGPLNTEAFF. The CDR3 nucleotides are TGTGCCAGCAGTTCCCTAACAGGGGGCTTGGTAGGGCCCTTGAACACTGAAGCTTTCTTT. The chain joins TRBV28 to TRBJ1-1; 9 bases are a match to TRBD1. The CDR3 sequence is 20 residues long. J gave up 0 bases and V 4 bases, and 18 bases lay outside the gene matches. Per the germline V gene, CDR1 is MDHEN and CDR2 is SYDVKM.

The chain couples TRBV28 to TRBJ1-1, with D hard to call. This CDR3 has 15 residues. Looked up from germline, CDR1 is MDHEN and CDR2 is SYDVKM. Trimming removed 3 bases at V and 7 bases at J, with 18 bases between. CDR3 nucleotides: TGTGCCAGCAGTTTGGGTCTTCGGGAAGGTGGTGAAGCTTTCTTT. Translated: CASSLGLREGGEAFF.

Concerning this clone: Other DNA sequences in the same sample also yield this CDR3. CDR3 loop: CASTLAGDNEQFF. The CDR3 coding sequence is TGTGCCAGCACCCTGGCGGGAGACAATGAGCAGTTCTTC. The chain joins TRBV6-6 to TRBJ2-1, with TRBD2 matching 7 bases. Per the germline V gene, CDR1 is MNHNY and CDR2 is SVGAGI (reference sequence). The trim removed 7 bases at V and 5 bases at J, leaving 5 bases unmatched. This CDR3 is 13 amino acids long.

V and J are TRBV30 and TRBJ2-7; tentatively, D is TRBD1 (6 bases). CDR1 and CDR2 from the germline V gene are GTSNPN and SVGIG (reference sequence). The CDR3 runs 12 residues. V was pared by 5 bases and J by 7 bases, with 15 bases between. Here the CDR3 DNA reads TGTGCCTGGCTTAGGACAGCCGGGGAGCAGTACTTC. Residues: CAWLRTAGEQYF.

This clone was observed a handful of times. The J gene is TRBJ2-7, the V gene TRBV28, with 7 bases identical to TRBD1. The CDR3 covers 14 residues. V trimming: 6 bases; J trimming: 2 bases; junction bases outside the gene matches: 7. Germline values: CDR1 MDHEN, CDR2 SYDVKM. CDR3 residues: CASRAGTVPYEQYF. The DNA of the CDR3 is TGTGCCAGCAGGGCCGGGACAGTCCCCTACGAGCAGTACTTC.

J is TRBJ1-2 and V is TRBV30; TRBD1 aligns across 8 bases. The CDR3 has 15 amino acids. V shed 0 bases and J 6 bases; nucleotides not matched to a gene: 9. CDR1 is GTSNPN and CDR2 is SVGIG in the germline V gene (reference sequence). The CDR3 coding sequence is TGTGCCTGGAGTGTTTCGGCAGGGGGCGCGAATGGCTACACCTTC. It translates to CAWSVSAGGANGYTF.

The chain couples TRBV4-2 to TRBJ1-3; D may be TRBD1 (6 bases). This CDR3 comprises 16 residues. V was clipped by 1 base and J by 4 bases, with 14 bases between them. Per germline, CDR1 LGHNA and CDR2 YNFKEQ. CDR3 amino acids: CASSQVGRGAGNTIYF. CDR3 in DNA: TGTGCCAGCAGCCAAGTGGGCAGGGGAGCGGGAAACACCATATATTTT.